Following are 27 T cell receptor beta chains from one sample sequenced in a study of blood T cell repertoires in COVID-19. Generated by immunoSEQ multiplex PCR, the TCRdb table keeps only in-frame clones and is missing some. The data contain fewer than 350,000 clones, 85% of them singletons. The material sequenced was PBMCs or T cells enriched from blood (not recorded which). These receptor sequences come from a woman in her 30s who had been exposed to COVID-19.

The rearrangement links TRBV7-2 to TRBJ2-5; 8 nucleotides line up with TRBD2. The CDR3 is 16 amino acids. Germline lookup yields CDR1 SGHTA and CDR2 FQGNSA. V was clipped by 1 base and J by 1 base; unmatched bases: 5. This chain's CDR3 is CASSLGGSGVQETQYF. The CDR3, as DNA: TGTGCCAGCAGCTTAGGAGGTAGCGGGGTCCAAGAGACCCAGTACTTC.

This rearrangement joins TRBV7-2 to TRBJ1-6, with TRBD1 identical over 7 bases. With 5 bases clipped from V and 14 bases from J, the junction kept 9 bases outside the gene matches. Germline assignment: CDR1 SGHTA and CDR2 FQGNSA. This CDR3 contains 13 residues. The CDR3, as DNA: TGTGCCAGCAGCCCTGGACAGGCCCAGTCCCTCCACTTT. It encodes CASSPGQAQSLHF.

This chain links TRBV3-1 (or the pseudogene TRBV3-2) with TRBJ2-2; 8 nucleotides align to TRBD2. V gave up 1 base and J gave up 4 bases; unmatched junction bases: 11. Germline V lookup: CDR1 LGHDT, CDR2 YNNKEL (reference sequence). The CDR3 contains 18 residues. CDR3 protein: CASSQGTPGGLLTGELFF. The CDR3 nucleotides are TGTGCCAGCAGCCAAGGAACCCCGGGGGGGTTACTCACCGGGGAGCTGTTTTTT.

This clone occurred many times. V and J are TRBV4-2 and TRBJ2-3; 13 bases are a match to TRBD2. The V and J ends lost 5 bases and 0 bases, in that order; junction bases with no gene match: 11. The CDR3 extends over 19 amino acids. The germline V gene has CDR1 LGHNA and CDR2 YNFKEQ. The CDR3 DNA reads TGTGCCAGCAGCGCGGCCTGGGGGACTAGCGGGGCTAGCACAGATACGCAGTATTTT. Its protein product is CASSAAWGTSGASTDTQYF.

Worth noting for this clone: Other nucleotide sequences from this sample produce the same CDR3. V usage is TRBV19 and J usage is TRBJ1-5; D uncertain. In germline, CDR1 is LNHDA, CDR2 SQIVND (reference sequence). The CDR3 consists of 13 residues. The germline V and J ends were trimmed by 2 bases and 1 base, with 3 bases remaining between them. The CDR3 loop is CASSISSNQPQHF. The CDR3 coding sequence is TGTGCCAGTAGTATATCAAGCAATCAGCCCCAGCATTTT.

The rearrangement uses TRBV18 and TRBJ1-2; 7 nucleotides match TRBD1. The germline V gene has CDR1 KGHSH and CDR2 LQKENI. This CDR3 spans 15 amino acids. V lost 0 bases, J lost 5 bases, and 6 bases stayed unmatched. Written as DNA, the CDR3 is TGTGCCAGCTCACCACCGGGACAGATACAGTATGGCTACACCTTC. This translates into CASSPPGQIQYGYTF. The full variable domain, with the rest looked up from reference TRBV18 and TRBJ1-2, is NAGVMQNPRHLVRRRGQEARLRCSPMKGHSHVYWYRQLPEEGLKFMVYLQKENIIDESGMPKERFSAEFPKEGPSILRIQQVVRGDSAAYFCASSPPGQIQYGYTFGSGTRLTVV.

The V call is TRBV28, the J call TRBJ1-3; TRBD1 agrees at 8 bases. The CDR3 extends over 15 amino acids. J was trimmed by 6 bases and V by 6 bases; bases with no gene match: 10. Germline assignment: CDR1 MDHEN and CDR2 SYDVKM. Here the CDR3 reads CASREGQGRLNTIYF. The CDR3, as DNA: TGTGCCAGCAGAGAAGGACAGGGACGTCTAAACACCATATATTTT.

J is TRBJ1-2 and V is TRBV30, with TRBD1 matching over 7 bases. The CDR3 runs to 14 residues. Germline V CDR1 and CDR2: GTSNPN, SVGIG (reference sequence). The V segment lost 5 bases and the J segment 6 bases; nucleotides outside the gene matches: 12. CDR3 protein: CAWVPQGRKDGYTF. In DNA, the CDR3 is TGTGCCTGGGTCCCACAGGGGAGAAAGGATGGCTACACCTTC.

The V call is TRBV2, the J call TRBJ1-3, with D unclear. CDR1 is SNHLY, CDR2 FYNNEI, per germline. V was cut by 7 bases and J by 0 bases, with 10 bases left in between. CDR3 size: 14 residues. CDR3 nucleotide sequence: TGTGCCAGCACGCGGAGGGACTCTGGAAACACCATATATTTT. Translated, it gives CASTRRDSGNTIYF.

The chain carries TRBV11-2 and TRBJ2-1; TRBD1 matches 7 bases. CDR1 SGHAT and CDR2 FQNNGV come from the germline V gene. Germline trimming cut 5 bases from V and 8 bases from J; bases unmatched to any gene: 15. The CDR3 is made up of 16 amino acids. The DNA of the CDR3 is TGTGCCAGCAGCAGACCGTTAGCGACAGGGTCCCATGAGCAGTTCTTC. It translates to CASSRPLATGSHEQFF.

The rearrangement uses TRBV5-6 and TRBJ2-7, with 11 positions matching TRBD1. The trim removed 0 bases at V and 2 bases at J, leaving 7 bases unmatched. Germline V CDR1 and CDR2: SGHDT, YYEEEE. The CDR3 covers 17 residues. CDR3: CASSLETGTGGTYEQYF. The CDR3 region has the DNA TGTGCCAGCAGCTTGGAGACCGGGACAGGGGGTACCTACGAGCAGTACTTC.

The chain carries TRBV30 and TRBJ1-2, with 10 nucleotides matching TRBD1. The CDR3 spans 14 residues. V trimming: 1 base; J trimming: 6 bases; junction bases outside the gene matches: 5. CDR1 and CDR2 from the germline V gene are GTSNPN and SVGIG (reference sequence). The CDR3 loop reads CAWSAPGTGDGYTF. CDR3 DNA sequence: TGTGCCTGGAGTGCCCCCGGGACAGGGGATGGCTACACCTTC.

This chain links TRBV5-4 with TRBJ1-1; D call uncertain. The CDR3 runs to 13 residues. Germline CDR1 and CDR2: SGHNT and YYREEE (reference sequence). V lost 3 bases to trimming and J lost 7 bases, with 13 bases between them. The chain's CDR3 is CASSYLSGNEAFF. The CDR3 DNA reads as TGTGCCAGCAGCTACCTATCCGGGAATGAAGCTTTCTTT.

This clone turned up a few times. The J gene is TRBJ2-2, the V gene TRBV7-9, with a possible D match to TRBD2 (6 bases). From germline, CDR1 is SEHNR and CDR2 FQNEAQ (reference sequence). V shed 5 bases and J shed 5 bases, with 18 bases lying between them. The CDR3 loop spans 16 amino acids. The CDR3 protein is CASSQSPGTATGELFF. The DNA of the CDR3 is TGTGCCAGCAGCCAAAGTCCGGGGACTGCGACCGGGGAGCTGTTTTTT.

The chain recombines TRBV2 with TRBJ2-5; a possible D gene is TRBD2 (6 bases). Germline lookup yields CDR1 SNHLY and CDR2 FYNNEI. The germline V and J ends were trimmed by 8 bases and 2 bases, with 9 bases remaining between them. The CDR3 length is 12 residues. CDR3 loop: CASGGEQETQYF. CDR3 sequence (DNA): TGTGCCAGCGGCGGGGAGCAAGAGACCCAGTACTTC.

The CDR3 loop reads CASTEVGGANTGELFF. The CDR3 nucleotides are TGTGCCAGTACCGAGGTGGGGGGTGCGAACACCGGGGAGCTGTTTTTT. The gene calls are TRBV19 and TRBJ2-2; the D gene is possibly TRBD2 (6 bases). V was pared by 7 bases and J by 0 bases, with 15 bases between. In germline, CDR1 is LNHDA, CDR2 SQIVND (reference sequence). This CDR3 spans 16 amino acids. Drawing the rest from reference TRBV19 and TRBJ2-2, the complete variable domain is DGGITQSPKYLFRKEGQNVTLSCEQNLNHDAMYWYRQDPGQGLRLIYYSQIVNDFQKGDIAEGYSVSREKKESFPLTVTSAQKNPTAFYLCASTEVGGANTGELFFGEGSRLTVL.

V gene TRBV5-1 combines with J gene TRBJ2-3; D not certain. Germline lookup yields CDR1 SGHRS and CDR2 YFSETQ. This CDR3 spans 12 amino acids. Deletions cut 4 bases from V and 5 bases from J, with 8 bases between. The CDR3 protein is CASSPTGDTQYF. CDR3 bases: TGCGCCAGCAGCCCGACGGGAGATACGCAGTATTTT. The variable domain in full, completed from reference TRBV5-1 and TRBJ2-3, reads KAGVTQTPRYLIKTRGQQVTLSCSPISGHRSVSWYQQTPGQGLQFLFEYFSETQRNKGNFPGRFSGRQFSNSRSEMNVSTLELGDSALYLCASSPTGDTQYFGPGTRLTVL.

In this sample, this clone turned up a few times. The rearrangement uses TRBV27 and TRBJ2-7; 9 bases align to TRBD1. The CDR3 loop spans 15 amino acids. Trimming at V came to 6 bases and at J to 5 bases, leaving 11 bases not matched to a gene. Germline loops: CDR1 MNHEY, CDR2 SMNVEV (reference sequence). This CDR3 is CASSSIQQGANEQYF. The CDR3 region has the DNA TGTGCCAGCAGCTCGATACAACAGGGGGCCAACGAGCAGTACTTC.

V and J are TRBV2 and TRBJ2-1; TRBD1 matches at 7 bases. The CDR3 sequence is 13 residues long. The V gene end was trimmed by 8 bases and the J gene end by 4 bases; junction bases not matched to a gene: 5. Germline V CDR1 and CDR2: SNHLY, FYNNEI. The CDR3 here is CASAPGGYNEQFF. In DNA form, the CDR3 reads TGTGCCAGCGCCCCAGGGGGATACAATGAGCAGTTCTTC.

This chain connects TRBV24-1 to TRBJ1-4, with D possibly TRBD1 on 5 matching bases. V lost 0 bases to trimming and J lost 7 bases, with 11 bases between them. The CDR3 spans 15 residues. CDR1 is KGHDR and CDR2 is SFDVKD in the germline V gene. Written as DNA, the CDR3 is TGTGCCACCAGTGATTTGCAAGGGGCCAGTGAAAAACTGTTTTTT. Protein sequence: CATSDLQGASEKLFF.

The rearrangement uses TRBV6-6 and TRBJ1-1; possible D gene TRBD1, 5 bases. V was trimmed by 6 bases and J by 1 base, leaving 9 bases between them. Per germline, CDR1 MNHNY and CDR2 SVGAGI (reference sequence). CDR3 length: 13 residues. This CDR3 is CASSRTRNTEAFF. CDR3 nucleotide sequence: TGTGCCAGCAGCAGGACAAGGAACACTGAAGCTTTCTTT.

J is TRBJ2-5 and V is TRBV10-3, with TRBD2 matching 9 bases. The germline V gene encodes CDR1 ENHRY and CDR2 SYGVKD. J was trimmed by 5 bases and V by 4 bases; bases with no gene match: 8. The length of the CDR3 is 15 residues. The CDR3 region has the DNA TGTGCCATCAGTGTTCGAGCGGGAGGCCCGGAGACCCAGTACTTC. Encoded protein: CAISVRAGGPETQYF.

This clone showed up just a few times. CDR3 sequence (DNA): TGTGCCAGCAGTGTAGACAGGGGGCCATACAATGAGCAGTTCTTC. As protein: CASSVDRGPYNEQFF. V is TRBV6-4 and J is TRBJ2-1; 10 bases match TRBD1. The CDR3 covers 15 residues. Germline-derived CDR1 and CDR2 are MRHNA and SNTAGT. V trimming: 4 bases; J trimming: 4 bases; junction bases outside the gene matches: 4.

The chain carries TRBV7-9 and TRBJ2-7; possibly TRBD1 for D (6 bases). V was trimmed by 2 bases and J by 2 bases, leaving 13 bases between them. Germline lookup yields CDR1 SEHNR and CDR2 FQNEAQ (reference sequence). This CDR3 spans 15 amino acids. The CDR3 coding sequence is TGTGCCAGCAGCTTAACAGGGATGAAGGCCTACGAGCAGTACTTC. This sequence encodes CASSLTGMKAYEQYF.

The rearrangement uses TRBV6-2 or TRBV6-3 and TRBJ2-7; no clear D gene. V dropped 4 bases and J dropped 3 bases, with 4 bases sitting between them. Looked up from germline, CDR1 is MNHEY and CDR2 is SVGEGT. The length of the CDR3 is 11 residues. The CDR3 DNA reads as TGTGCCAGCAGTTTCCTCTACGAGCAGTACTTC. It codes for CASSFLYEQYF.

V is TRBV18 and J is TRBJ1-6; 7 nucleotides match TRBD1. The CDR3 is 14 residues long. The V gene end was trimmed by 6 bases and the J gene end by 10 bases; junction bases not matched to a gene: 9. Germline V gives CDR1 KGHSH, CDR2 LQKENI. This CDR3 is CASSLDRERSPLHF. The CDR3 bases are TGTGCCAGCTCCCTAGACAGGGAACGATCACCCCTCCACTTT.

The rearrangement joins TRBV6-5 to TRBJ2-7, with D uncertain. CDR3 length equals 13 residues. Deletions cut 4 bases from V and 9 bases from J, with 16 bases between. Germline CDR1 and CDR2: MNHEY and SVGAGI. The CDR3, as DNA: TGTGCCAGCAGTTTCGACTGGAGAACTGGGCAGTACTTC. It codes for CASSFDWRTGQYF.